Listed here are 32 T cell receptor beta chains from one sample, sequenced in a study of OX40 agonist ivuxolimab in advanced cancers. Here immunoSEQ multiplex PCR was the method, and the copy in TCRdb shows in-frame clones only, minus some. The repertoire holds just over 50,000 clones, with about 86% as singletons. This material consisted of CD4+ or CD8+ T cells sorted from blood, taken in a trial of the OX40 agonist ivuxolimab. Source of these receptors: an adult with an advanced solid tumor such as melanoma, head and neck, liver or kidney cancer.

V gene TRBV6-6 combines with J gene TRBJ1-1; unclear D gene. CDR3 length equals 14 residues. Trimming cost V 6 bases and J 0 bases, with 11 bases left between them. The germline V gene encodes CDR1 MNHNY and CDR2 SVGAGI (reference sequence). The CDR3 DNA is TGTGCCAGCAGCGCAAATGGATTGAACACTGAAGCTTTCTTT. As protein: CASSANGLNTEAFF.

This sequence joins TRBV27 and TRBJ2-1; D remains unclear. CDR3 length: 15 residues. The V end lost 3 bases, the J end lost 0 bases, and 9 bases lay between the germline ends. Germline CDR1 reads MNHEY; CDR2 reads SMNVEV (reference sequence). CDR3 in amino acids: CASSFGEGSYNEQFF. CDR3 in DNA: TGTGCCAGCAGTTTTGGGGAAGGCTCCTACAATGAGCAGTTCTTC.

The CDR3 DNA sequence: TGTGCCAGCAGTGCGACAGGGAACCTGTTTTTT. This translates into CASSATGNLFF. The J gene is TRBJ1-4, the V gene TRBV6-1; 7 bases map to TRBD1. The CDR3 is 11 amino acids. The trim removed 4 bases at V and 14 bases at J, leaving 4 bases unmatched. Germline loops: CDR1 MNHNS, CDR2 SASEGT.

The chain has TRBV10-3 and TRBJ2-7; TRBD2 agrees at 8 bases. The V gene end was trimmed by 2 bases and the J gene end by 1 base; junction bases not matched to a gene: 1. The CDR3 covers 14 residues. CDR1 is ENHRY and CDR2 is SYGVKD in the germline V gene. DNA of the CDR3: TGTGCCATCAGTGAGATAGCGGGGTCCTACGAGCAGTACTTC. Its translation is CAISEIAGSYEQYF.

This chain links TRBV7-9 with TRBJ1-4, with 8 bases fitting TRBD1. Germline V gives CDR1 SEHNR, CDR2 FQNEAQ (reference sequence). The V and J ends lost 8 bases and 8 bases, in that order; junction bases with no gene match: 4. CDR3 length: 12 amino acids. CDR3 region: CASEQGGEKLFF. Here the CDR3 DNA reads TGTGCCAGCGAACAGGGGGGCGAAAAACTGTTTTTT.

The CDR3 region is CASSRPEGQHF. The CDR3 DNA reads as TGTGCCAGCAGCCGGCCGGAGGGCCAGCATTTT. The V call is TRBV6-5, the J call TRBJ1-5; the D is unclear. With 6 bases removed from V and 12 bases from J, the gap between germline ends came to 12 bases. CDR3 length equals 11 residues. Germline loops: CDR1 MNHEY, CDR2 SVGAGI.

The genes are TRBV6-5 and TRBJ1-2; TRBD1 matches 7 bases. The ends lost 2 bases at V and 2 bases at J; junction bases unmatched: 8. Germline values: CDR1 MNHEY, CDR2 SVGAGI. CDR3 length equals 16 residues. The CDR3 region is CASSYVAGTANYGYTF. The CDR3 nucleotides read TGTGCCAGCAGTTACGTAGCGGGGACAGCCAACTATGGCTACACCTTC.

The CDR3 protein is CASSAGLAAGELFF. CDR3 nucleotides: TGTGCCAGCAGCGCGGGACTAGCGGCGGGGGAGCTGTTTTTT. The chain uses TRBV9 and TRBJ2-2; 11 positions agree with TRBD2. Germline trimming cut 3 bases from V and 8 bases from J; bases unmatched to any gene: 3. Germline V gene data show CDR1 as SGDLS and CDR2 as YYNGEE. The CDR3 has 14 residues.

This rearrangement joins TRBV6-1 to TRBJ1-2; D gene ambiguous. The germline V gene has CDR1 MNHNS and CDR2 SASEGT. The CDR3 has 11 residues. V was shortened by 3 bases and J by 4 bases, with 3 bases between the two germline ends. CDR3: CASSDSYGYTF. The CDR3 DNA reads as TGTGCCAGCAGTGACAGCTATGGCTACACCTTC.

This chain joins TRBV4-3 and TRBJ2-2; D may be TRBD1 (7 bases). V shed 0 bases and J shed 5 bases, with 10 bases lying between them. The CDR3 totals 15 residues. Germline CDR1 reads LGHNA; CDR2 reads YSLEER. DNA of the CDR3: TGCGCCAGCAGCCAAGAAGCAGGGGGGACCGGGGAGCTGTTTTTT. Translation gives CASSQEAGGTGELFF.

J is TRBJ2-7 and V is TRBV5-1, with 9 bases matching TRBD2. This CDR3 has 17 residues. Germline CDR1 and CDR2: SGHRS and YFSETQ. V lost 0 bases, J lost 5 bases, and 12 bases stayed unmatched. The CDR3 DNA reads as TGCGCCAGCAGCTTGGATAGCGGGGGCCCCTGGGGGGACGAGCAGTACTTC. This codes for CASSLDSGGPWGDEQYF. The complete variable domain, with remaining parts taken from reference TRBV5-1 and TRBJ2-7, reads KAGVTQTPRYLIKTRGQQVTLSCSPISGHRSVSWYQQTPGQGLQFLFEYFSETQRNKGNFPGRFSGRQFSNSRSEMNVSTLELGDSALYLCASSLDSGGPWGDEQYFGPGTRLTVT.

This clone was recorded a few times. The J gene is TRBJ2-7, the V gene TRBV5-1; 9 nucleotides agree with TRBD2. The CDR3 covers 16 residues. Germline values: CDR1 SGHRS, CDR2 YFSETQ. Trimming at V came to 0 bases and at J to 0 bases, leaving 4 bases not matched to a gene. The CDR3 coding sequence is TGCGCCAGCAGCTTGGCCGCGGGGGGGTCCTCCTACGAGCAGTACTTC. Protein product: CASSLAAGGSSYEQYF.

The V gene is TRBV2, the J gene TRBJ2-6; tentative D call: TRBD2 (6 bases). This CDR3 has 16 amino acids. The germline CDR1 and CDR2 sequences are SNHLY and FYNNEI. V was shortened by 6 bases and J by 0 bases, with 12 bases between the two germline ends. Written as DNA, the CDR3 is TGTGCCAGCAGAACGGGGGATAACTCTGGGGCCAACGTCCTGACTTTC. Translated: CASRTGDNSGANVLTF.

This sequence joins TRBV6-5 and TRBJ2-4, with D perhaps assigned TRBD1 or TRBD2 (5 bases each). The CDR3 spans 13 residues. Germline CDR1 and CDR2: MNHEY and SVGAGI. V lost 7 bases and J 8 bases, leaving 15 bases between the germline ends. The DNA of the CDR3 is TGTGCCAGCACCTTATCGGGGACGGACATTCAGTACTTC. Amino acids: CASTLSGTDIQYF.

This chain links TRBV6-6 with TRBJ1-2, with D hard to call. CDR3 length equals 14 residues. Germline V gene sequence: CDR1 MNHNY, CDR2 SVGAGI (reference sequence). The V and J ends lost 5 bases and 4 bases respectively, with 14 bases between them. The CDR3 nucleotides are TGTGCCAGCAGTCCAATCCAGGTTGGCTATGGCTACACCTTC. Protein: CASSPIQVGYGYTF.

The rearrangement joins TRBV6-1 to TRBJ2-3; D tentatively reads TRBD1 or TRBD2 (6 bases each). Trimming shortened V by 4 bases and J by 4 bases, and 21 bases separated the two germline ends. The germline CDR1 and CDR2 sequences are MNHNS and SASEGT. The CDR3 is 17 amino acids. In DNA, the CDR3 is TGTGCCAGCAGTGTCTTCGGTAGGGGGGACCGGGCAGATACGCAGTATTTT. Residues: CASSVFGRGDRADTQYF.

The chain recombines TRBV18 with TRBJ1-1; D not resolved. V was pared by 0 bases and J by 5 bases, with 10 bases between. Germline V gene sequence: CDR1 KGHSH, CDR2 LQKENI. This CDR3 has 14 amino acids. The CDR3 DNA reads as TGTGCCAGCTCACCACCGACTGGGCGGACTGAAGCTTTCTTT. It encodes CASSPPTGRTEAFF.

The rearrangement joins TRBV18 to TRBJ2-7; 7 positions match TRBD2. CDR1 and CDR2 from the germline V gene are KGHSH and LQKENI. This CDR3 is 14 amino acids long. V lost 2 bases, J lost 3 bases, and 4 bases stayed unmatched. The CDR3 loop is CASSPGGGGYEQYF. The CDR3 nucleotides read TGTGCCAGCTCACCAGGTGGGGGGGGCTACGAGCAGTACTTC.

The chain uses TRBV7-2 and TRBJ2-2; 12 bases map to TRBD2. Germline trimming cut 3 bases from V and 7 bases from J; bases unmatched to any gene: 6. Per the germline V gene, CDR1 is SGHTA and CDR2 is FQGNSA. The CDR3 totals 16 residues. The CDR3 protein is CASSFLAGGPGGELFF. For the CDR3, the DNA is TGTGCCAGCAGCTTCCTAGCGGGGGGGCCCGGCGGGGAGCTGTTTTTT.

This clone was seen more than once but under ten times. The J gene is TRBJ2-2, the V gene TRBV15, with D possibly called TRBD1 or TRBD2 (5 bases each). The ends were cut back, 0 bases at V and 3 bases at J, with 8 bases in the middle. CDR1 is LNHNV, CDR2 YYDKDF, per germline (reference sequence). The CDR3 has 15 residues. The DNA of the CDR3 is TGTGCCACCAGCAGAGAGGGGGATCACACCGGGGAGCTGTTTTTT. Translated, it gives CATSREGDHTGELFF.

The rearrangement joins TRBV28 to TRBJ1-2, with D perhaps TRBD1 (6 bases). Germline CDR1 MDHEN, CDR2 SYDVKM. V shed 6 bases and J shed 4 bases, with 12 bases lying between them. This CDR3 region has 13 residues. DNA of the CDR3: TGTGCCAGCAGCCAGGGACAATCCTATGGCTACACCTTC. Its protein product is CASSQGQSYGYTF.

This chain links TRBV20-1 with TRBJ2-5; the D call may be TRBD1 or TRBD2 (5 bases each). This CDR3 is 11 amino acids long. Per germline, CDR1 DFQATT and CDR2 SNEGSKA (reference sequence). CDR3 residues: CSGAAQETQYF. DNA of the CDR3: TGCAGCGGGGCAGCGCAAGAGACCCAGTACTTC.

The chain couples TRBV2 to TRBJ2-6, with D perhaps matching TRBD2 (6 bases). Trimming left V 7 bases short and J 4 bases short, with 14 bases between. The CDR3 totals 15 residues. Germline V gives CDR1 SNHLY, CDR2 FYNNEI. The CDR3: CASTPKGLGANVLTF. The DNA of the CDR3 is TGTGCCAGCACTCCCAAGGGACTGGGGGCCAACGTCCTGACTTTC.

This chain links TRBV5-1 with TRBJ2-2, with 9 bases matching TRBD2. The germline gives CDR1 SGHRS, CDR2 YFSETQ. Trimming cost V 0 bases and J 7 bases; bases outside gene matches: 4. The CDR3 has 15 residues. CDR3 region: CASSLAGAGGGELFF. The DNA of the CDR3 is TGCGCCAGCAGCTTGGCCGGAGCGGGGGGCGGGGAGCTGTTTTTT.

The chain has TRBV27 and TRBJ1-6; D unclear. This CDR3 region has 12 residues. The germline V gene encodes CDR1 MNHEY and CDR2 SMNVEV (reference sequence). V gave up 6 bases and J gave up 5 bases, with 5 bases separating them. The CDR3: CASRGNNSPLHF. The CDR3 DNA reads TGTGCCAGCAGGGGTAATAATTCACCCCTCCACTTT.

This clone was seen only a few times. The chain recombines TRBV2 with TRBJ2-3, with TRBD1 as a possible D gene (6 bases). The V gene's germline CDR1 is SNHLY and CDR2 FYNNEI. The CDR3 consists of 13 residues. V was shortened by 5 bases and J by 3 bases, with 9 bases between the two germline ends. The CDR3 sequence: CASSPQGTDTQYF. The CDR3 coding sequence is TGTGCCAGCAGTCCACAGGGAACAGATACGCAGTATTTT. Using reference TRBV2 and TRBJ2-3 for the parts outside the CDR3, the full variable domain is EPEVTQTPSHQVTQMGQEVILRCVPISNHLYFYWYRQILGQKVEFLVSFYNNEISEKSEIFDDQFSVERPDGSNFTLKIRSTKLEDSAMYFCASSPQGTDTQYFGPGTRLTVL.

The chain uses TRBV6-1 and TRBJ1-2; 8 nucleotides line up with TRBD1. Germline-derived CDR1 and CDR2 are MNHNS and SASEGT. The CDR3 extends over 12 amino acids. V was clipped by 10 bases and J by 4 bases; unmatched bases: 5. The CDR3: CATWDRRYGYTF. In DNA, the CDR3 is TGTGCCACTTGGGACAGGCGCTATGGCTACACCTTC.

This chain's CDR3 is CASSIGTGKLSYNEQFF. The CDR3 coding sequence is TGTGCCAGTAGTATCGGGACAGGCAAACTTTCCTACAATGAGCAGTTCTTC. V usage is TRBV19 and J usage is TRBJ2-1; 8 bases align to TRBD1. Trimming at V came to 3 bases and at J to 1 base, leaving 8 bases not matched to a gene. This CDR3 is built from 17 residues. The germline V gene has CDR1 LNHDA and CDR2 SQIVND (reference sequence).

The rearrangement joins TRBV7-9 to TRBJ1-3; 7 nucleotides agree with TRBD1. The germline CDR1 and CDR2 sequences are SEHNR and FQNEAQ (reference sequence). This CDR3 has 19 amino acids. V lost 4 bases, J lost 1 base, and 16 bases stayed unmatched. The CDR3 DNA is TGTGCCAGCAGCTCTACTGGAGGGGGCGCCGAGGGGTCTGGAAACACCATATATTTT. Its translation is CASSSTGGGAEGSGNTIYF.

The chain links TRBV12-2 to TRBJ1-2; the table calls TRBD1, which could not be checked here. TRBV12-2 represents a pseudogene. CDR3 length equals 15 residues. Here the CDR3 reads CASRLGVGTVYGYTF. The CDR3 DNA is TGTGCAAGTCGCTTAGGGGTCGGGACAGTATACGGCTACACCTTC.

The chain has TRBV4-1 and TRBJ2-7; the D gene is possibly TRBD1 (6 bases). The CDR3 loop spans 14 amino acids. The germline V gene has CDR1 MGHRA and CDR2 YSYEKL. Trimming pared 0 bases from V and 6 bases from J, leaving 12 bases between. CDR3 coding DNA: TGCGCCAGCAGCCAAGATCAGGGGCGGTTCGAGCAGTACTTC. This gives the protein CASSQDQGRFEQYF.

The sample holds one count of this clone. The rearrangement uses TRBV25-1 and TRBJ2-3; D not resolved. V shed 3 bases and J shed 2 bases, with 9 bases lying between them. Germline lookup yields CDR1 MGHDK and CDR2 SYGVNS. CDR3 size: 14 residues. The CDR3 spells CASSDTPPTDTQYF. The DNA of the CDR3 is TGTGCCAGCAGTGATACACCCCCCACAGATACGCAGTATTTT. The full variable domain, with the rest looked up from reference TRBV25-1 and TRBJ2-3, is EADIYQTPRYLVIGTGKKITLECSQTMGHDKMYWYQQDPGMELHLIHYSYGVNSTEKGDLSSESTVSRIRTEHFPLTLESARPSHTSQYLCASSDTPPTDTQYFGPGTRLTVL.